Shown below are 21 T cell receptor beta chains from a single sample sequenced in a study of blood T cells in healthy people across ages. Alongside a J-beta primer mix, a sample-barcoded 5' primer served in a second PCR lasting roughly 6 to 12 cycles. TCRdb used MiXCR to reprocess the 5' RACE reads, holding one entry per CDR3 protein. The repertoire holds roughly 800,000 distinct CDR3 sequences, with 58% as singletons. The sequencing input was blood. The receptors originated from a man younger than 45 in good health.

The rearrangement joins TRBV10-3 to TRBJ1-5; D possibly corresponds to TRBD1 (5 bases). This CDR3 contains 15 residues. From germline, CDR1 is ENHRY and CDR2 SYGVKD. Trimming took off 5 bases at V and 1 base at J, with 12 bases between the two ends. The CDR3 loop reads CAISQGTPSNQPQHF. Here the CDR3 DNA reads TGTGCCATCAGTCAGGGAACACCAAGCAATCAGCCCCAGCATTTT.

The table lists this clonotype with a few counts. This sequence joins TRBV3-1 and TRBJ2-1, with D perhaps assigned TRBD1 or TRBD2 (5 bases each). The germline CDR1 and CDR2 sequences are LGHDT and YNNKEL (reference sequence). This CDR3 has 15 amino acids. V shed 3 bases and J shed 8 bases, with 17 bases lying between them. For the CDR3, the DNA is TGTGCCAGCAGCCATTACGGGGCTTTAGGGGATGAGCAGTTCTTC. Translating gives CASSHYGALGDEQFF.

The chain combines TRBV6-4 with TRBJ2-5; D call uncertain. The CDR3 covers 14 residues. Deletions cut 2 bases from V and 2 bases from J, with 9 bases between. The germline V gene encodes CDR1 MRHNA and CDR2 SNTAGT. CDR3 in amino acids: CASSDEVGQETQYF. In nucleotides, the CDR3 is TGTGCCAGCAGTGACGAGGTGGGGCAAGAGACCCAGTACTTC.

This chain uses TRBV4-2 with TRBJ2-1, with 8 positions matching TRBD2. The V gene end was trimmed by 4 bases and the J gene end by 2 bases; junction bases not matched to a gene: 7. The CDR3 length is 16 residues. Germline CDR1 and CDR2: LGHNA and YNFKEQ. CDR3 nucleotides: TGTGCCAGCAGCCTCGGGACTAGTGAAACCTACAATGAGCAGTTCTTC. It translates to CASSLGTSETYNEQFF.

The chain combines TRBV6-6 with TRBJ1-2; 12 bases align to TRBD1. The V segment lost 0 bases and the J segment 6 bases; nucleotides outside the gene matches: 2. Looked up from germline, CDR1 is MNHNY and CDR2 is SVGAGI (reference sequence). The CDR3 spans 15 residues. CDR3 protein: CASSYSGTGGDGYTF. The CDR3 coding sequence is TGTGCCAGCAGTTACTCGGGGACAGGGGGCGATGGCTACACCTTC.

The rearrangement uses TRBV20-1 and TRBJ2-1; D is ambiguous. Between the trimmed V and J ends, which lost 6 bases and 7 bases, there was a span of 22 bases. CDR3 length: 15 residues. Germline V gives CDR1 DFQATT, CDR2 SNEGSKA (reference sequence). The DNA for the CDR3 is TGCAGTGCAGGGATCGGTACTCCTGGGTGGAATGAGCAGTTCTTC. This gives the protein CSAGIGTPGWNEQFF.

This chain connects TRBV14 to TRBJ2-5, with 16 bases aligning to TRBD2. The trim removed 2 bases at V and 11 bases at J, leaving 26 bases unmatched. The germline CDR1 and CDR2 sequences are SGHDN and FVKESK. The CDR3 spans 22 residues. The CDR3, as DNA: TGTGCCAGCAGCCAATCGAACCTGCCTCCGGGACTAGCGGGAGGGCCGTTGAATGGGCAGTACTTC. Protein sequence: CASSQSNLPPGLAGGPLNGQYF.

This chain links TRBV7-2 with TRBJ2-7; D is possibly TRBD2 (6 bases). The CDR3 totals 14 residues. The V end lost 5 bases, the J end lost 0 bases, and 11 bases lay between the germline ends. Germline V lookup: CDR1 SGHTA, CDR2 FQGNSA. CDR3 in amino acids: CASSTAGFSYEQYF. The CDR3 DNA reads as TGTGCCAGCAGCACTGCGGGGTTCTCCTACGAGCAGTACTTC.

The chain joins TRBV11-2 to TRBJ2-3; tentative D call: TRBD1 (6 bases). The CDR3 is 14 residues long. Trimming took 4 bases from V and 3 from J, leaving 11 bases between them. Germline V gene sequence: CDR1 SGHAT, CDR2 FQNNGV. The CDR3 reads CASSSGTRTDTQYF. The CDR3 region has the DNA TGTGCCAGCAGCTCCGGGACACGGACAGATACGCAGTATTTT.

The J gene is TRBJ2-7, the V gene TRBV14; TRBD1 or TRBD2 may be the D gene (6 bases each). The V gene's germline CDR1 is SGHDN and CDR2 FVKESK. The CDR3 length is 13 residues. V shed 1 base and J shed 6 bases, with 10 bases lying between them. The CDR3 reads CASSQVGGGEQYF. The CDR3 region has the DNA TGTGCCAGCAGCCAAGTAGGAGGGGGCGAGCAGTACTTC.

In DNA, the CDR3 is TGCAGTGCTAGACCCCAGCGAAGTGTCGTGTACACTGAAGCTTTCTTT. Translation gives CSARPQRSVVYTEAFF. The chain carries TRBV20-1 and TRBJ1-1; no clear D gene. The CDR3 sequence is 16 residues long. Deletions cut 2 bases from V and 3 bases from J, with 19 bases between. CDR1 is DFQATT and CDR2 is SNEGSKA in the germline V gene (reference sequence).

The gene calls are TRBV20-1 and TRBJ2-3, with 8 nucleotides matching TRBD2. The CDR3 contains 15 residues. Germline CDR1 reads DFQATT; CDR2 reads SNEGSKA (reference sequence). Trimming removed 7 bases from V and 0 bases from J; junction bases left unmatched: 9. The CDR3 here is CSVSGTRGSTDTQYF. CDR3 nucleotides: TGCAGTGTATCCGGGACTAGGGGAAGCACAGATACGCAGTATTTT.

V usage is TRBV14 and J usage is TRBJ2-5; D is uncertain. V shed 1 base and J shed 5 bases, with 14 bases lying between them. Germline CDR1 reads SGHDN; CDR2 reads FVKESK. The CDR3 is 15 amino acids. DNA for the CDR3: TGTGCCAGCAGCCAAGTAGGGTCGCGCCTGGAGACCCAGTACTTC. Translation: CASSQVGSRLETQYF. The whole variable domain, filled in from reference TRBV14 and TRBJ2-5, reads EAGVTQFPSHSVIEKGQTVTLRCDPISGHDNLYWYRRVMGKEIKFLLHFVKESKQDESGMPNNRFLAERTGGTYSTLKVQPAELEDSGVYFCASSQVGSRLETQYFGPGTRLLVL.

This clonotype was counted a few times. Compared with germline, one end of the junction differs, possibly owing to a read error. The chain has TRBV5-6 and TRBJ1-5, with 9 nucleotides matching TRBD1. This CDR3 is 15 amino acids long. The germline V gene encodes CDR1 SGHDT and CDR2 YYEEEE. The CDR3 DNA reads as TGTGCTAGCAGCTTGGCCGGGACAGGGAATCAGCCCCAGCATTTT. Translation gives CASSLAGTGNQPQHF.

J is TRBJ2-1 and V is TRBV9; the D gene is possibly TRBD2 (5 bases). Trimming cost V 4 bases and J 8 bases, with 16 bases left between them. The CDR3 runs to 14 residues. Germline V gene lookup returns CDR1 SGDLS and CDR2 YYNGEE. CDR3 sequence (DNA): TGTGCCAGCAGCAAACGGACTGAAGGCGATGAGCAGTTCTTC. This codes for CASSKRTEGDEQFF.

V is TRBV5-1 and J is TRBJ1-2, with D hard to call. Trimming left V 4 bases short and J 2 bases short, with 12 bases between. The germline gives CDR1 SGHRS, CDR2 YFSETQ. The CDR3 extends over 14 amino acids. CDR3 loop: CASSRETQNYGYTF. The DNA for the CDR3 is TGCGCCAGCAGCCGAGAGACACAGAACTATGGCTACACCTTC.

The chain recombines TRBV13 with TRBJ1-1, with TRBD1 matching over 9 bases. Germline CDR1 PRHDT, CDR2 FYEKMQ (reference sequence). This CDR3 comprises 17 residues. V lost 4 bases to trimming and J lost 3 bases; unmatched junction nucleotides: 12. The CDR3 DNA follows: TGTGCCAGCAGCTCGTCCCGGGACAGGGAAGTGGACACTGAAGCTTTCTTT. Encoded protein: CASSSSRDREVDTEAFF.

This rearrangement joins TRBV20-1 to TRBJ1-2, with 11 bases lining up with TRBD1. CDR1 and CDR2 from the germline V gene are DFQATT and SNEGSKA (reference sequence). V was clipped by 3 bases and J by 7 bases; unmatched bases: 13. The CDR3 sequence is 16 residues long. The CDR3 spells CSASRDRGTRWCGYTF. The CDR3 nucleotides are TGCAGTGCTAGCCGGGACAGGGGGACGAGGTGGTGTGGCTACACCTTC.

This clonotype was recorded a few times. CDR3 protein: CSVLGGNEQYF. The CDR3 DNA follows: TGCAGCGTTTTGGGGGGCAACGAGCAGTACTTC. The chain employs TRBV29-1 and TRBJ2-7; D possibly matches TRBD1 or TRBD2 (6 bases each). The length of the CDR3 is 11 residues. Trimming stripped 5 bases from V and 5 bases from J, with 10 bases between. From germline, CDR1 is SQVTM and CDR2 ANQGSEA.

The chain links TRBV7-9 to TRBJ2-1, with D maybe TRBD2 (6 bases). V shed 5 bases and J shed 2 bases, with 13 bases lying between them. There are 15 residues in the CDR3. Germline CDR1 SEHNR, CDR2 FQNEAQ (reference sequence). CDR3 amino acids: CASSRDAGTYNEQFF. The CDR3 DNA is TGTGCCAGCAGCCGGGATGCGGGGACCTACAATGAGCAGTTCTTC.

The chain is built from TRBV20-1 and TRBJ2-3; 9 nucleotides line up with TRBD2. This CDR3 is 15 amino acids long. Per the germline V gene, CDR1 is DFQATT and CDR2 is SNEGSKA (reference sequence). After removal of 6 bases from V and 5 bases from J, the junction contained 12 bases not matched to a gene. The chain's CDR3 is CSARSGGRVGDTQYF. For the CDR3, the DNA is TGCAGTGCCCGCTCGGGCGGGAGGGTTGGAGATACGCAGTATTTT.